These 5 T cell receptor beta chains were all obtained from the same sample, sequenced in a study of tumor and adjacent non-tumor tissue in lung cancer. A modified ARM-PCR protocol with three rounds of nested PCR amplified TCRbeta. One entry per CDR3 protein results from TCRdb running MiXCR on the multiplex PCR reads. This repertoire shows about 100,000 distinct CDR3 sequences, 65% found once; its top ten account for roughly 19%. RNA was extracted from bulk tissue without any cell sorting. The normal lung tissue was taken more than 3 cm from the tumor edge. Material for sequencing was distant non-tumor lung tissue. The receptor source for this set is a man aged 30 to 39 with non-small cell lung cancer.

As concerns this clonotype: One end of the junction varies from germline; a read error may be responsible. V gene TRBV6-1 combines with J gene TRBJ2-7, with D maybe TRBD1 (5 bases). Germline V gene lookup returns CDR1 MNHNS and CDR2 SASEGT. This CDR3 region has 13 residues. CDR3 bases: TGTGCCAGCAATGACAGTAGCTCCTACGATCAGTACTTC. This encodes CASNDSSSYDQYF.

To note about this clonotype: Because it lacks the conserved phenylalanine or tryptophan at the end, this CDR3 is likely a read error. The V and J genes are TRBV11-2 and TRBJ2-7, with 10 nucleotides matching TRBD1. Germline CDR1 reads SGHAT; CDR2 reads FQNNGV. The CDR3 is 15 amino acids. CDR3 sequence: CTSSLVGQGLYEQYY. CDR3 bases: TGTACCAGCAGCTTAGTGGGACAGGGGTTGTACGAGCAGTACTAC.

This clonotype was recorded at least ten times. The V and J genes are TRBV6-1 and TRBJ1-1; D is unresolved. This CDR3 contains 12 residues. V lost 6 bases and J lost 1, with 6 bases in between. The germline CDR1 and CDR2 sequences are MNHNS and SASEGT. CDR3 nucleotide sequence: TGTGCCAGCAGAGAGGGGAACACTGAAGCTTTCTTT. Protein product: CASREGNTEAFF.

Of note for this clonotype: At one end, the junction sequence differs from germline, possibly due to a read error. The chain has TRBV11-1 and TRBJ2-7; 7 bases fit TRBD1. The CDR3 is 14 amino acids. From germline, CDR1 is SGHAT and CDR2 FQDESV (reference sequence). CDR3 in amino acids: CASSSTGISHEQYF. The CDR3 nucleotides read TGTGCCAGCAGCTCGACAGGGATCTCCCACGAGCAGTACTTC.

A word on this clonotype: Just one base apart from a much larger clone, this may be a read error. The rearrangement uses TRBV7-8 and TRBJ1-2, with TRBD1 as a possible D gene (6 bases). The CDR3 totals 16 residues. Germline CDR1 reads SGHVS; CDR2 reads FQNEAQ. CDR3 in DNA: TGTGCCAGCAGCTTTCAATCCGGGACATCAAACTATGACTACACCTTC. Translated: CASSFQSGTSNYDYTF.